One and the same sample provided the 31 T cell receptor beta chains below, sequenced in a study of vaccination effects on CD4 cells after COVID-19. Data came from immunoSEQ multiplex PCR; TCRdb stores just in-frame clones and leaves some out. The sample holds 41,000 or so clones, around 67% seen once. No antigen has been assigned to these receptors. The ViraFEST assay expanded antigen-specific CD4+ T cells with viral peptide pools before sequencing. When around 10 days of culture had elapsed, CD4+ T cells were isolated. Each vaccine recipient was nucleocapsid antibody negative and had no prior SARS-CoV-2 infection. The sequencing here drew on CD4+ T cells from PBMCs cultured with HCoV-OC43 spike peptides, taken before COVID-19 vaccination. Stated subset: HCoV-OC43 spike overlapping peptide pool stimulation. All receptors derive from a human donor who received a COVID-19 vaccine.

This clone was seen a few times. The chain uses TRBV27 and TRBJ2-7; TRBD1 matches 8 bases. Germline V gene data show CDR1 as MNHEY and CDR2 as SMNVEV (reference sequence). The CDR3 sequence is 14 residues long. Losses at the gene ends were 3 bases for V and 6 bases for J; bases not matched to a gene: 7. CDR3 coding DNA: TGTGCCAGCAGTTTCTCCTTCACAGGGGGCGAGCAGTACTTC. This codes for CASSFSFTGGEQYF.

The rearrangement uses TRBV14 and TRBJ2-2, with unresolved D. The germline V gene has CDR1 SGHDN and CDR2 FVKESK. Deletions cut 1 base from V and 10 bases from J, with 4 bases between. This CDR3 region has 11 residues. The CDR3 sequence: CASSQVQELFF. The CDR3 coding sequence is TGTGCCAGCAGCCAAGTCCAGGAGCTGTTTTTT.

CDR3 in DNA: TGTGCCAGCAGTAGCGCCGGATACAATGAGCAGTTCTTC. The encoded protein is CASSSAGYNEQFF. This rearrangement joins TRBV2 to TRBJ2-1; D unclear. Germline V gene data show CDR1 as SNHLY and CDR2 as FYNNEI. The CDR3 is 13 residues long. The V end lost 5 bases, the J end lost 4 bases, and 9 bases lay between the germline ends.

V gene TRBV2 combines with J gene TRBJ1-2; D is undetermined. Germline CDR1 and CDR2: SNHLY and FYNNEI. The CDR3 is 11 amino acids. Deletions cut 7 bases from V and 4 bases from J, with 7 bases between. DNA for the CDR3: TGTGCCAGCACCCAGGCCTATGGCTACACCTTC. Amino acids: CASTQAYGYTF.

DNA for the CDR3: TGCGCCAGCAGTCGGCCCCACAGAGTCTACATTCAGTACTTC. This encodes CASSRPHRVYIQYF. The rearrangement uses TRBV23-1 and TRBJ2-4; D not certain. TRBV23-1 is known as an ORF, though its function is uncertain. This CDR3 has 14 residues. The V gene lost 4 bases and the J gene lost 8 bases, with 15 bases spanning the gap.

The chain carries TRBV7-2 and TRBJ2-1, with TRBD2 as a possible D gene (5 bases). Germline CDR1 SGHTA, CDR2 FQGNSA. This CDR3 has 15 residues. V gave up 5 bases and J gave up 0 bases, with 11 bases separating them. The CDR3 loop reads CASSPSGYSYNEQFF. CDR3 DNA sequence: TGTGCCAGCAGCCCGAGCGGTTACTCCTACAATGAGCAGTTCTTC.

This sequence joins TRBV9 and TRBJ2-7; TRBD1 is a possible D gene (5 bases). V dropped 0 bases and J dropped 1 base, with 11 bases sitting between them. The CDR3 spans 15 residues. Germline V gene data show CDR1 as SGDLS and CDR2 as YYNGEE. This CDR3 is CASSVGQGVSYEQYF. CDR3 sequence (DNA): TGTGCCAGCAGCGTAGGGCAAGGGGTTTCCTACGAGCAGTACTTC.

The V gene is TRBV28, the J gene TRBJ2-6; 12 bases fit TRBD1. Germline assignment: CDR1 MDHEN and CDR2 SYDVKM. CDR3 length: 18 residues. The V and J ends lost 6 bases and 0 bases, in that order; junction bases with no gene match: 6. For the CDR3, the DNA is TGTGCCAGCAGGGCCAGGGACAGGGGGCTCTCTGGGGCCAACGTCCTGACTTTC. Protein product: CASRARDRGLSGANVLTF.

This chain uses TRBV6-2 or TRBV6-3 with TRBJ1-5, with D maybe TRBD1 (5 bases). Trimming took 2 bases from V and 3 from J, leaving 11 bases between them. Germline CDR1 and CDR2: MNHEY and SVGEGT. The CDR3 runs to 15 residues. The CDR3 DNA sequence: TGTGCCAGCAGTTACCGGGGGGATAACAATCAGCCCCAGCATTTT. It translates to CASSYRGDNNQPQHF.

The chain carries TRBV28 and TRBJ2-1; TRBD1 might be the D (5 bases). V lost 4 bases and J lost 15, with 16 bases in between. CDR1 and CDR2 (germline): MDHEN, SYDVKM. This CDR3 contains 12 residues. The CDR3 DNA reads as TGTGCCAGCAGTTCACCGGGCCTCAGGGCGTTCTTC. Encoded protein: CASSSPGLRAFF.

J is TRBJ1-2 and V is TRBV19, with D unclear. CDR3 size: 13 residues. The germline V and J ends were trimmed by 6 bases and 6 bases, with 14 bases remaining between them. Germline V gives CDR1 LNHDA, CDR2 SQIVND (reference sequence). Written as DNA, the CDR3 is TGTGCCAGTAGCCTAACCCCATCGGATGGCTACACCTTC. It is translated as CASSLTPSDGYTF.

This clone was observed once. The chain links TRBV19 to TRBJ1-5, with D perhaps TRBD1 (6 bases). V lost 0 bases and J lost 4, with 22 bases in between. This CDR3 has 19 residues. The germline gives CDR1 LNHDA, CDR2 SQIVND (reference sequence). CDR3 sequence reads: CASSIDRRSGRGGNQPQHF. The DNA for the CDR3 is TGTGCCAGTAGTATAGATAGGCGGAGTGGCAGGGGAGGGAATCAGCCCCAGCATTTT. The full variable domain, rest sourced from reference TRBV19 and TRBJ1-5, is DGGITQSPKYLFRKEGQNVTLSCEQNLNHDAMYWYRQDPGQGLRLIYYSQIVNDFQKGDIAEGYSVSREKKESFPLTVTSAQKNPTAFYLCASSIDRRSGRGGNQPQHFGDGTRLSIL.

This sequence joins TRBV7-3 and TRBJ2-2; D unresolved. Germline CDR1 SGHTA, CDR2 FQGTGA. The CDR3 covers 14 residues. Trimming removed 6 bases at V and 4 bases at J, with 12 bases between. CDR3 amino acids: CASSSDPGTGELFF. CDR3 nucleotide sequence: TGTGCCAGCAGTTCGGACCCCGGCACCGGGGAGCTGTTTTTT. The entire variable domain, with the rest obtained from reference TRBV7-3 and TRBJ2-2, is as follows: GAGVSQTPSNKVTEKGKYVELRCDPISGHTALYWYRQSLGQGPEFLIYFQGTGAADDSGLPNDRFFAVRPEGSVSTLKIQRTERGDSAVYLCASSSDPGTGELFFGEGSRLTVL.

CDR3 region: CASSPQTVDTGELFF. As DNA, the CDR3 is TGTGCCAGCAGCCCGCAGACAGTAGACACCGGGGAGCTGTTTTTT. The rearrangement joins TRBV11-3 to TRBJ2-2; weak D call: TRBD1 (5 bases). The ends were cut back, 5 bases at V and 3 bases at J, with 13 bases in the middle. Germline V gives CDR1 SGHNT, CDR2 YENEEA. This CDR3 comprises 15 residues.

CDR3 bases: TGCGCCAGCTCTCCTGACAGGGCCAACGCCCAAGCTTTCTTT. Amino acid sequence: CASSPDRANAQAFF. V and J are TRBV5-1 and TRBJ1-1; 7 nucleotides line up with TRBD1. The CDR3 is 14 residues long. The junction had 15 bases not matched to a gene; V was cut back by 7 bases and J by 9 bases. Germline V CDR1 and CDR2: SGHRS, YFSETQ.

The gene calls are TRBV5-5 and TRBJ1-6; D uncertain. CDR1 and CDR2 (germline): SGHKS, YYEKEE (reference sequence). V lost 2 bases, J lost 7 bases, and 10 bases lay in between. The CDR3 extends over 14 amino acids. The CDR3: CASSFGSGNSPLHF. CDR3 coding DNA: TGTGCCAGCAGCTTTGGGTCGGGGAATTCACCCCTCCACTTT.

CDR3 DNA: TGTGCCAGCAGCGTAGCTTCGGGGGGCACTGAAGCTTTCTTT. As protein: CASSVASGGTEAFF. The J gene is TRBJ1-1, the V gene TRBV9, with D possibly TRBD1 on 5 matching bases. The germline CDR1 and CDR2 sequences are SGDLS and YYNGEE. Trimming took off 0 bases at V and 4 bases at J, with 10 bases between the two ends. The CDR3 consists of 14 residues.

The chain links TRBV29-1 to TRBJ1-5, with a possible D match to TRBD1 (6 bases). CDR3 length equals 12 residues. The V gene's germline CDR1 is SQVTM and CDR2 ANQGSEA. V lost 4 bases, J lost 6 bases, and 10 bases lay in between. The CDR3 is CSVGGAGQPQHF. CDR3 DNA sequence: TGCAGCGTTGGGGGGGCCGGTCAGCCCCAGCATTTT.

The V gene is TRBV19, the J gene TRBJ2-7; the match to TRBD2 covers 10 bases. Trimming removed 2 bases from V and 0 bases from J; junction bases left unmatched: 7. This CDR3 is built from 17 residues. Per the germline V gene, CDR1 is LNHDA and CDR2 is SQIVND (reference sequence). CDR3 DNA sequence: TGTGCCAGTAGTATAAGACTAGCGGGCATGAGCTCCTACGAGCAGTACTTC. Amino acid sequence: CASSIRLAGMSSYEQYF.

DNA of the CDR3: TGTGCTAGTGGTTCCACCTTAGCGGGAGGGCTTCTACACAATGAGCAGTTCTTC. Amino acids: CASGSTLAGGLLHNEQFF. The chain uses TRBV12-5 and TRBJ2-1, with TRBD2 matching over 11 bases. CDR1 LGHNT and CDR2 FRNRAP come from the germline V gene. The CDR3 has 18 residues. After removal of 4 bases from V and 5 bases from J, the junction contained 13 bases not matched to a gene.

The chain links TRBV27 to TRBJ1-2; D perhaps matches TRBD1 (5 bases). The CDR3 spans 13 residues. Germline assignment: CDR1 MNHEY and CDR2 SMNVEV (reference sequence). Trimming took off 3 bases at V and 5 bases at J, with 10 bases between the two ends. CDR3 region: CASSFRDGYGYTF. CDR3 bases: TGTGCCAGCAGTTTCCGGGACGGGTATGGCTACACCTTC.

In its sample, this clone was seen once. V is TRBV5-1 and J is TRBJ1-1, with 10 bases lining up with TRBD1. V lost 4 bases and J lost 5; bases outside the gene matches: 8. CDR1 is SGHRS, CDR2 YFSETQ, per germline. The length of the CDR3 is 15 residues. CDR3 nucleotides: TGCGCCAGCAGCCCTACGACAGGGGGCAATACTGAAGCTTTCTTT. Its translation is CASSPTTGGNTEAFF.

The chain carries TRBV5-1 and TRBJ1-4; a weak D match, TRBD1 (6 bases). V was trimmed by 7 bases and J by 8 bases, leaving 18 bases between them. The CDR3 consists of 14 residues. Germline V lookup: CDR1 SGHRS, CDR2 YFSETQ. CDR3: CASHLGGQQEKLFF. CDR3 coding DNA: TGCGCCAGCCACCTCGGGGGGCAGCAAGAAAAACTGTTTTTT.

This sequence joins TRBV4-1 and TRBJ1-1, with 9 positions matching TRBD1. The J segment lost 7 bases and the V segment lost 1 base, leaving 19 bases of the junction unmatched. Germline V gene sequence: CDR1 MGHRA, CDR2 YSYEKL. The length of the CDR3 is 19 residues. This CDR3 reads CASSQGAGTGTTWVGEAFF. The DNA for the CDR3 is TGCGCCAGCAGCCAAGGTGCCGGGACAGGGACAACCTGGGTGGGTGAAGCTTTCTTT.

The chain recombines TRBV7-9 with TRBJ2-5; TRBD2 agrees at 9 bases. CDR3 size: 14 residues. Germline V lookup: CDR1 SEHNR, CDR2 FQNEAQ (reference sequence). The junction had 6 bases not matched to a gene; V was cut back by 5 bases and J by 5 bases. As DNA, the CDR3 is TGTGCCAGCAGCCCGGGACTAGCATGGGAGACCCAGTACTTC. Its translation: CASSPGLAWETQYF.

The V and J genes are TRBV12-3 or TRBV12-4 and TRBJ1-5; D gene uncertain. Trimming left V 6 bases short and J 7 bases short, with 13 bases between. The CDR3 is made up of 13 amino acids. The CDR3 sequence is CASRLGSIQPQHF. The CDR3 DNA sequence: TGTGCCAGCAGACTCGGGTCGATACAGCCCCAGCATTTT.

The chain couples TRBV7-2 to TRBJ1-4; D is undetermined. CDR3 length equals 15 residues. From germline, CDR1 is SGHTA and CDR2 FQGNSA. The V end lost 5 bases, the J end lost 10 bases, and 20 bases lay between the germline ends. The CDR3 sequence: CASSPTGFRRGKLFF. The CDR3 nucleotides read TGTGCCAGCAGCCCTACCGGGTTTCGCCGAGGAAAACTGTTTTTT.

The chain links TRBV6-1 to TRBJ1-2; 7 nucleotides agree with TRBD1. CDR3 length equals 16 residues. Looked up from germline, CDR1 is MNHNS and CDR2 is SASEGT. Trimming at V came to 0 bases and at J to 4 bases, leaving 8 bases not matched to a gene. The DNA of the CDR3 is TGTGCCAGCAGTGAAGCGGGCAGGGGGACAGCCTATGGCTACACCTTC. As protein: CASSEAGRGTAYGYTF.

This rearrangement joins TRBV7-9 to TRBJ1-6; D unresolved. The CDR3 runs to 15 residues. Trimming took off 3 bases at V and 4 bases at J, with 10 bases between the two ends. Germline CDR1 reads SEHNR; CDR2 reads FQNEAQ (reference sequence). The CDR3 DNA reads TGTGCCAGCAGCTTGGTCACGGATTATAATTCACCCCTCCACTTT. Translation gives CASSLVTDYNSPLHF.

The chain joins TRBV18 to TRBJ1-1, with unresolved D. Trimming removed 4 bases at V and 3 bases at J, with 9 bases between. The CDR3 sequence is 13 residues long. Germline V gives CDR1 KGHSH, CDR2 LQKENI. CDR3 loop: CASSLSRDTEAFF. The CDR3, as DNA: TGTGCCAGCTCACTCAGTCGGGACACTGAAGCTTTCTTT.

This clone was seen a few times. V gene TRBV19 combines with J gene TRBJ1-1, with a possible D match to TRBD1 (5 bases). Germline V CDR1 and CDR2: LNHDA, SQIVND (reference sequence). The CDR3 contains 13 residues. V lost 3 bases and J 6 bases, leaving 11 bases between the germline ends. CDR3 sequence reads: CASSIAGRAEAFF. The CDR3 DNA sequence: TGTGCCAGTAGTATTGCAGGGAGGGCTGAAGCTTTCTTT.